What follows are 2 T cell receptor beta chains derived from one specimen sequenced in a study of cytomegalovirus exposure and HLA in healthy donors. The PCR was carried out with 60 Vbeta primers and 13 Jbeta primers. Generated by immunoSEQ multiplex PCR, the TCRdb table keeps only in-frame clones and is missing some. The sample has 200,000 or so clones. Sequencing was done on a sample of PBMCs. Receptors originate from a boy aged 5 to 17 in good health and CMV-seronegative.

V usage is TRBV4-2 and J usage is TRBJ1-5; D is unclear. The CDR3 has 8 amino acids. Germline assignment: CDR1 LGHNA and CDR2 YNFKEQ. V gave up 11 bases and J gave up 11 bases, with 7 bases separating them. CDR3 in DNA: TGTGCCCCCGAGACCCAGCATTTT. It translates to CAPETQHF.

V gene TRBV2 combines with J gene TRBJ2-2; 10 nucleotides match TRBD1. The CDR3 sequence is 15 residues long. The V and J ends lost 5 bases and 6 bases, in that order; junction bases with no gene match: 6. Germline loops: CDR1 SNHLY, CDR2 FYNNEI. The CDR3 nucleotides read TGTGCCAGCAGTAGTCCCGGGACAGGGGCCGGGGAGCTGTTTTTT. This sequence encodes CASSSPGTGAGELFF.